A single sample gave rise to the 20 T cell receptor beta chains below, sequenced in a study of cytomegalovirus exposure and HLA in healthy donors. The PCR used 60 Vbeta and 13 Jbeta primers. The data were produced by immunoSEQ multiplex PCR, yet TCRdb's version contains in-frame clones alone and is incomplete. The sample consists of some 190,000 clones, 65% to 85% of them appearing once. Sequenced input: PBMCs. These receptors were collected from a woman under 30 in good health and CMV-seronegative.

The sample holds one count of this clone. Written as DNA, the CDR3 is TGTGCCAGCAGCCCTTACGGGGGTATCAACGAGCAGTACTTC. This gives the protein CASSPYGGINEQYF. The chain is built from TRBV11-3 and TRBJ2-7; a weak D match, TRBD2 (6 bases). The CDR3 spans 14 residues. V was cut by 5 bases and J by 5 bases, with 16 bases left in between. Germline CDR1 and CDR2: SGHNT and YENEEA.

This clone came up a few times. The same CDR3 is also encoded by other DNA sequences in this sample. This sequence joins TRBV4-1 and TRBJ2-7; 9 bases map to TRBD1. J was trimmed by 5 bases and V by 2 bases; bases with no gene match: 1. The CDR3 contains 13 residues. Per the germline V gene, CDR1 is MGHRA and CDR2 is YSYEKL. The CDR3, as DNA: TGCGCCAGCAGCCAAAGGACAGGGGACGAGCAGTACTTC. This sequence encodes CASSQRTGDEQYF.

The chain employs TRBV5-4 and TRBJ2-3, with D perhaps TRBD1 (6 bases). The CDR3 has 15 amino acids. The V gene lost 4 bases and the J gene lost 0 bases, with 12 bases spanning the gap. Germline V gene sequence: CDR1 SGHNT, CDR2 YYREEE (reference sequence). CDR3 nucleotide sequence: TGTGCCAGCAGCCTCGACAGGACTAGCACAGATACGCAGTATTTT. Translated, it gives CASSLDRTSTDTQYF.

Only one count was recorded for this clone. V and J are TRBV5-4 and TRBJ2-3; 9 bases agree with TRBD2. Trimming cost V 4 bases and J 1 base; bases outside gene matches: 7. Germline loops: CDR1 SGHNT, CDR2 YYREEE (reference sequence). There are 16 residues in the CDR3. This chain's CDR3 is CASSLPIAGGTDTQYF. CDR3 nucleotides: TGTGCCAGCAGCCTCCCGATAGCGGGGGGCACAGATACGCAGTATTTT.

This rearrangement joins TRBV7-9 to TRBJ1-6; D unclear. Germline CDR1 SEHNR, CDR2 FQNEAQ (reference sequence). The germline V and J ends were trimmed by 5 bases and 2 bases, with 7 bases remaining between them. The CDR3 runs to 14 residues. CDR3 region: CASSRGPYNSPLHF. The CDR3 DNA is TGTGCCAGCAGCAGAGGTCCCTATAATTCACCCCTCCACTTT. The full variable domain, with the rest looked up from reference TRBV7-9 and TRBJ1-6, is DTGVSQNPRHKITKRGQNVTFRCDPISEHNRLYWYRQTLGQGPEFLTYFQNEAQLEKSRLLSDRFSAERPKGSFSTLEIQRTEQGDSAMYLCASSRGPYNSPLHFGNGTRLTVT.

This chain uses TRBV7-9 with TRBJ1-5; D possibly corresponds to TRBD1 (5 bases). V lost 5 bases to trimming and J lost 3 bases, with 11 bases between them. The CDR3 has 14 amino acids. Germline CDR1 and CDR2: SEHNR and FQNEAQ (reference sequence). CDR3 DNA: TGTGCCAGCAGCCCAACAGGATCCAATCAGCCCCAGCATTTT. Protein: CASSPTGSNQPQHF.

This clone has only a few counts. V gene TRBV11-2 combines with J gene TRBJ1-3; D gene ambiguous. Germline CDR1 reads SGHAT; CDR2 reads FQNNGV. V lost 5 bases to trimming and J lost 0 bases, with 8 bases between them. CDR3 size: 14 residues. CDR3 in amino acids: CASSSLRSGNTIYF. The DNA of the CDR3 is TGTGCCAGCAGCAGTCTACGCTCTGGAAACACCATATATTTT. Supplemented by reference TRBV11-2 and TRBJ1-3, the full variable domain reads EAGVAQSPRYKIIEKRQSVAFWCNPISGHATLYWYQQILGQGPKLLIQFQNNGVVDDSQLPKDRFSAERLKGVDSTLKIQPAKLEDSAVYLCASSSLRSGNTIYFGEGSWLTVV.

The table lists this clone with a few counts. This rearrangement joins TRBV6-6 to TRBJ2-5; TRBD2 might be the D (6 bases). The J call may be in error: the DNA end matches TRBJ2-7 better. The CDR3 extends over 12 amino acids. The germline V gene encodes CDR1 MNHNY and CDR2 SVGAGI (reference sequence). The DNA of the CDR3 is TGTGCCAGCAGGGACTACTCCTACGAGCAGTACTTC. It specifies CASRDYSYEQYF.

This chain links TRBV4-1 with TRBJ2-7; D is possibly TRBD1 (5 bases). The germline CDR1 and CDR2 sequences are MGHRA and YSYEKL. The CDR3 covers 15 residues. V dropped 3 bases and J dropped 2 bases, with 14 bases sitting between them. The CDR3 region has the DNA TGCGCCAGCAGCCACCCGCCAGGGAAAACCTACGAGCAGTACTTC. It encodes CASSHPPGKTYEQYF.

The gene calls are TRBV27 and TRBJ1-2; D not certain. The germline CDR1 and CDR2 sequences are MNHEY and SMNVEV (reference sequence). The V gene lost 6 bases and the J gene lost 7 bases, with 21 bases spanning the gap. The CDR3 extends over 15 amino acids. CDR3 DNA: TGTGCCAGCAGGCTCCGGGCTTGGGAGGATTTTGGCTACACCTTC. Translation gives CASRLRAWEDFGYTF.

A few counts support this clone. This chain joins TRBV5-4 and TRBJ1-1; D unresolved. Germline CDR1 and CDR2: SGHNT and YYREEE (reference sequence). V lost 4 bases, J lost 1 base, and 8 bases lay in between. The CDR3 sequence is 13 residues long. The CDR3 here is CASSETGNTEAFF. CDR3 coding DNA: TGTGCCAGCAGCGAGACGGGGAACACTGAAGCTTTCTTT. Variable domain in full (rest from reference TRBV5-4 and TRBJ1-1): ETGVTQSPTHLIKTRGQQVTLRCSSQSGHNTVSWYQQALGQGPQFIFQYYREEENGRGNFPPRFSGLQFPNYSSELNVNALELDDSALYLCASSETGNTEAFFGQGTRLTVV.

This chain connects TRBV4-1 to TRBJ1-2; D might be TRBD1 (6 bases). V gave up 3 bases and J gave up 4 bases, with 15 bases separating them. Germline V CDR1 and CDR2: MGHRA, YSYEKL. This CDR3 is 15 amino acids long. The CDR3 DNA is TGCGCCAGCAGCCAGGAACAACAGGGATCCTATGGCTACACCTTC. This sequence encodes CASSQEQQGSYGYTF.

DNA for the CDR3: TGTGCCAGCAGCCCCCCTGGGGCGGGGATCGAAAAACTGTTTTTT. Its protein is CASSPPGAGIEKLFF. The chain has TRBV13 and TRBJ1-4; D may be TRBD1 (5 bases). V lost 5 bases to trimming and J lost 8 bases, with 18 bases between them. The germline CDR1 and CDR2 sequences are PRHDT and FYEKMQ (reference sequence). This CDR3 is 15 amino acids long.

The chain has TRBV7-6 and TRBJ2-7, with TRBD2 matching over 11 bases. Trimming took 5 bases from V and 5 from J; bases not matched to a gene: 5. CDR1 SGHVS and CDR2 FNYEAQ come from the germline V gene. This CDR3 is built from 14 residues. CDR3 protein: CASSLSGRGDEQYF. In DNA form, the CDR3 reads TGTGCCAGCAGCCTTAGCGGGAGGGGCGACGAGCAGTACTTC.

The rearrangement links TRBV6-1 to TRBJ2-7; D might be TRBD1 (5 bases). CDR1 is MNHNS, CDR2 SASEGT, per germline. Deletions cut 3 bases from V and 3 bases from J, with 18 bases between. This CDR3 is 16 amino acids long. CDR3 sequence (DNA): TGTGCCAGCAGTGACCTGGCAGGGCTGAGAGTCTACGAGCAGTACTTC. Amino acids: CASSDLAGLRVYEQYF.

This clone was found a few times. The rearrangement links TRBV4-1 to TRBJ1-2; perhaps TRBD1 as D (6 bases). Germline V gives CDR1 MGHRA, CDR2 YSYEKL. This CDR3 region has 18 residues. Trimming pared 1 base from V and 0 bases from J, leaving 18 bases between. The CDR3: CASSQALLSGQTNYGYTF. In nucleotides, the CDR3 is TGCGCCAGCAGCCAAGCCCTCCTGTCAGGACAGACTAACTATGGCTACACCTTC.

This rearrangement joins TRBV11-3 to TRBJ2-1; 8 nucleotides match TRBD2. This CDR3 is 15 amino acids long. Per the germline V gene, CDR1 is SGHNT and CDR2 is YENEEA. J was trimmed by 7 bases and V by 0 bases; bases with no gene match: 5. CDR3 in amino acids: CASSLDGTRTNEQFF. The CDR3 DNA sequence: TGTGCCAGCAGCTTAGATGGGACTAGAACGAATGAGCAGTTCTTC.

V gene TRBV7-9 combines with J gene TRBJ2-7, with 7 bases lining up with TRBD1. Germline CDR1 SEHNR, CDR2 FQNEAQ (reference sequence). This CDR3 contains 15 residues. The ends lost 3 bases at V and 1 base at J; junction bases unmatched: 6. In DNA form, the CDR3 reads TGTGCCAGCAGCTTTACCGGGACAGTTTCCTACGAGCAGTACTTC. Amino acids: CASSFTGTVSYEQYF.

J is TRBJ2-7 and V is TRBV28; D gene uncertain. This CDR3 contains 9 residues. Germline V gene data show CDR1 as MDHEN and CDR2 as SYDVKM. Deletions cut 9 bases from V and 4 bases from J, with 4 bases between. The CDR3 reads CASSYEQYF. The CDR3 DNA sequence: TGTGCCAGTTCTTACGAGCAGTACTTC.

The V gene is TRBV6-6, the J gene TRBJ1-2, with D unclear. The CDR3 spans 14 residues. Germline CDR1 reads MNHNY; CDR2 reads SVGAGI (reference sequence). The ends were cut back, 2 bases at V and 4 bases at J, with 11 bases in the middle. The CDR3 loop is CASSYEAGPYGYTF. CDR3 DNA: TGTGCCAGCAGTTACGAGGCCGGCCCCTATGGCTACACCTTC.